This T cell receptor beta chain was sequenced in a study of T cell repertoires in cytomegalovirus infection. As to this clonotype: Its antigen is unknown.

TCRdb reanalysed the reads using MiXCR and keeps one entry per CDR3 protein. There are roughly 860,000 distinct CDR3 sequences in the sample; 30% to 35% occur only once, and 12% lies in the top ten. With 4 bases removed from V and 0 bases from J, the gap between germline ends came to 29 bases. The length of the CDR3 is 21 residues. The germline gives CDR1 SGHDN, CDR2 FVKESK. The TCR was taken from a human donor in good health (CMV status not recorded). Some clones in this sample may be carry-over from other donors' samples. The chain carries TRBV14 and TRBJ2-3, with a tentative D call TRBD2 (5 bases). This sample comprised cultured CD8+ T cells from PBMCs, obtained from culture after CMV antigen stimulation. The CDR3 DNA reads TGTGCCAGCAGCCGCCCCCTTCCCTGGAGGTCTTTCCCTGGGAGCACAGATACGCAGTATTTT. Its protein is CASSRPLPWRSFPGSTDTQYF.